Listed below are T cell receptor beta chains from one sample, sequenced in a study of blood T cell repertoires in COVID-19. This table comes from immunoSEQ multiplex PCR, and its TCRdb copy is limited to in-frame clones, with some not included. The data show approximately 400,000 clones, about 90% seen once. What was sequenced was PBMCs or T cells enriched from blood (not recorded which). Source of these receptors: a man aged 30 to 39 who had recovered from COVID-19. Both conserved end residues are part of each CDR3. Clone size is given for some rows only: seen once, a few or many times, or a class if the clone is expanded.

clone_size | j_call | v_call | cdr3_aa
NA | TRBJ2-3 | TRBV9 | CASSVESPRDTQYF
NA | TRBJ1-5 | TRBV24-1 | CATSDGQAPNQPQHF
NA | TRBJ1-1 | TRBV7-9 | CASSLGDRRTEAFF
NA | TRBJ1-3 | TRBV7-2 | CASSLDRVFNTIYF
NA | TRBJ2-7 | TRBV28 | CASSWTVGSYEQYF
NA | TRBJ1-1 | TRBV19 | CASRPLPGTGGFLNTEAFF
NA | TRBJ1-2 | TRBV28 | CASSLLTGTGGGYTF
NA | TRBJ2-2 | TRBV12-5 | CASGRSGGGASRELFF
NA | TRBJ2-1 | TRBV4-1 | CASSQEGAGSQFF
NA | TRBJ1-2 | TRBV28 | CASSSQDSYGYTF
NA | TRBJ1-3 | TRBV18 | CASSPLWFHTGFGNTIYF
NA | TRBJ1-1 | TRBV12-3/TRBV12-4 | CASSSRMNTEAFF
NA | TRBJ2-5 | TRBV12-3/TRBV12-4 | CASSLNTRETQYF
NA | TRBJ2-5 | TRBV7-6 | CASSLEVGQETQYF
NA | TRBJ2-3 | TRBV24-1 | CATSEGKLSVSGGRDTQYF
NA | TRBJ2-1 | TRBV6-5 | CASAGGRSYEQFF
NA | TRBJ1-2 | TRBV29-1 | CSVVQGGFDYGYTF
few | TRBJ2-7 | TRBV5-1 | CASTISTGKTYEQYF
NA | TRBJ2-7 | TRBV3-1/TRBV3-2 | CASSDTGTGFHEQYF
NA | TRBJ2-1 | TRBV25-1 | CASSEGSRQERNEQFF
NA | TRBJ1-5 | TRBV2 | CASTGNRDTQPQHF
NA | TRBJ2-3 | TRBV10-3 | CAISGLTATSTDTQYF
NA | TRBJ2-7 | TRBV7-9 | CASSPWDFYEQYF
NA | TRBJ2-3 | TRBV29-1 | CSVERYTGVADTQYF